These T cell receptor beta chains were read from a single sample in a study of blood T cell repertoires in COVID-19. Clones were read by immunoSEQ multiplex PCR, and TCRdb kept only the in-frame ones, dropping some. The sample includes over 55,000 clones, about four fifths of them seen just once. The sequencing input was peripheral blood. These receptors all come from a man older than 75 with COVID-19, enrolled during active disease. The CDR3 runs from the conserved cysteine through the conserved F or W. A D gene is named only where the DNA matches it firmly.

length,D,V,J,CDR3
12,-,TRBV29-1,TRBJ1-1,CSVPIVGGEAFF
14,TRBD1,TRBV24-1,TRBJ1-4,CATSEDRGGEKLFF
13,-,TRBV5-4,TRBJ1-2,CASSHPEVHGYTF
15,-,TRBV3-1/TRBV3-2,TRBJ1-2,CASSLGADPWDGYTF
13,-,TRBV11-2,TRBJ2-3,CASSWAGTDTQYF
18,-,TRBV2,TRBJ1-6,CASREHQDKSSYNSPLHF
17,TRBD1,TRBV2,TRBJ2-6,CASSRDSVSSGANVLTF
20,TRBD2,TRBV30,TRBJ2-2,CAWSVRRRVPSGEVTGELFF
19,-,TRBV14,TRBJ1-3,CASSQRNRADLRSGNTIYF
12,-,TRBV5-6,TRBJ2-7,CASSPGRYEQYF
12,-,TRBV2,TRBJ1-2,CASNFGGSGYTF
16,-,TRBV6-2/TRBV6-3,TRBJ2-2,CASTPRGTPNTGELFF
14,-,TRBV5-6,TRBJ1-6,CASSWTVGGAPLHF
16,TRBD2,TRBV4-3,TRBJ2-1,CASSPSASGGNNEQFF
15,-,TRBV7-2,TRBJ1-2,CASSLKEGSIRGYTF
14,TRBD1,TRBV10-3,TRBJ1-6,CAIRADRGNSPLHF
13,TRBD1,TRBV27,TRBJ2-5,CASRRQGTETQYF
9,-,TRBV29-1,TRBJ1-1,CSVDGGAFF
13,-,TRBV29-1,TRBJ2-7,CSVVLGSSYEQYF
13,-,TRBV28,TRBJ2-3,CASSSVSTDTQYF
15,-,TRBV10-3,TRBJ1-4,CAISEQTGANEKLFF
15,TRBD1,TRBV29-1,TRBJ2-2,CSAHEGAYNTGELFF
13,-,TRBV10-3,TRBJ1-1,CAISGGREDEAFF
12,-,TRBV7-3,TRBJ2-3,CASSSTGDTQYF
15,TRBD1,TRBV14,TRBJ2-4,CASSPLGTGPNIQYF
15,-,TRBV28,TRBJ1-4,CASSAPPGTNEKLFF